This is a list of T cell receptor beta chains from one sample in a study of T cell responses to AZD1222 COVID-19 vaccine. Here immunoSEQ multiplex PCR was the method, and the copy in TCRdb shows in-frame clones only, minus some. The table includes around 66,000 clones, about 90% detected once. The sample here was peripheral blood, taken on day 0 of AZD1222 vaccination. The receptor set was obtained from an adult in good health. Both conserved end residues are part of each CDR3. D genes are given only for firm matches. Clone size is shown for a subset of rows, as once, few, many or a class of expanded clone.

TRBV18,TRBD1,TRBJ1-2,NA,CASSPQTGNPQGGYTF,TGTGCCAGCTCACCTCAGACAGGGAATCCCCAGGGTGGCTACACCTTC
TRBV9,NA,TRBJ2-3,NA,CASSPAGSDTQYF,TGTGCCAGCAGCCCCGCGGGATCGGATACGCAGTATTTT
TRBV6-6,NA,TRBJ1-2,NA,CASSYGTGGYGYTF,TGTGCCAGCAGTTACGGGACTGGAGGCTATGGCTACACCTTC
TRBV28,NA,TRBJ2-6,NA,CASKGASSGANVLTF,TGTGCCAGCAAAGGGGCGAGCTCTGGGGCCAACGTCCTGACTTTC
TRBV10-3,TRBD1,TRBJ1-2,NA,CAIQKEGAGGYTF,TGTGCCATCCAGAAGGAGGGGGCTGGGGGCTACACCTTC
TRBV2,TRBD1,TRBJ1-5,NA,CASRLDRANQPQHF,TGTGCCAGCAGGTTGGACAGGGCGAATCAGCCCCAGCATTTT
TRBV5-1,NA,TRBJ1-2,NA,CASSQVANYGYTF,TGCGCCAGCAGCCAGGTAGCTAACTATGGCTACACCTTC
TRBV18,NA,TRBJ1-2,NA,CASSPGGDYGYTF,TGTGCCAGCTCCCCCGGGGGGGATTATGGCTACACCTTC
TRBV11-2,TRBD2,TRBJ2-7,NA,CASSSSFSGISSYEQYF,TGTGCCAGCAGTTCCTCCTTTAGCGGGATAAGCTCCTACGAGCAGTACTTC
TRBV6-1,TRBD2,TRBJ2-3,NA,CAGQGGGYSTDTQYF,TGTGCCGGTCAGGGCGGGGGGTATAGCACAGATACGCAGTATTTT
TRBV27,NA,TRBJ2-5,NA,CASSFGLQETQYF,TGTGCCAGCAGTTTCGGGTTACAAGAGACCCAGTACTTC
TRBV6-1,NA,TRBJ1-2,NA,CASSEALEGSIVHGYTF,TGTGCCAGCAGTGAAGCGCTCGAGGGATCCATAGTACATGGCTACACCTTC
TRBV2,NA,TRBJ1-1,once,CASSELAEAFF,TGTGCCAGCAGTGAATTGGCTGAAGCTTTCTTT
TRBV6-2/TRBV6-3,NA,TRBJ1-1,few,CASSPYTGPLTEAFF,TGTGCCAGCAGCCCTTACACAGGACCGTTGACTGAAGCTTTCTTT
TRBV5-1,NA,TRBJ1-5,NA,CASSPAGTNNQPQHF,TGCGCCAGCAGCCCCGCCGGGACAAACAATCAGCCCCAGCATTTT
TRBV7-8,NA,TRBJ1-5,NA,CASSLVEFGPQHF,TGTGCCAGCAGCTTAGTGGAGTTCGGGCCCCAGCATTTT
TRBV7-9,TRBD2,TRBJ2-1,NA,CASSLAQGLAGGHNEQFF,TGTGCCAGCAGCTTAGCGCAAGGACTAGCGGGGGGTCACAATGAGCAGTTCTTC
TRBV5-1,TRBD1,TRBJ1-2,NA,CASRSPGQGSYGYTF,TGCGCCAGCAGGTCACCGGGACAGGGAAGCTATGGCTACACCTTC
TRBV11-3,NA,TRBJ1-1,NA,CASSSRFEAFF,TGTGCCAGCAGCTCCCGCTTTGAAGCTTTCTTT
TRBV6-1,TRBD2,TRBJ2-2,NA,CASSDRAGGNFGELFF,TGTGCCAGCAGTGATCGAGCGGGAGGGAATTTCGGGGAGCTGTTTTTT
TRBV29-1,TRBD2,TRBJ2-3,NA,CSVVAGAGTSGHDTQYF,TGCAGCGTTGTAGCGGGGGCCGGGACTAGCGGGCACGATACGCAGTATTTT
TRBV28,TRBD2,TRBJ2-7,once,CASNQGGLAYSYEQYF,TGTGCCAGCAACCAGGGGGGACTAGCGTATTCCTACGAGCAGTACTTC